The clone carrying this TCR beta chain was observed a few times. The germline CDR1 and CDR2 sequences are SQVTM and ANQGSEA. This CDR3 has 13 amino acids. Deletions cut 6 bases from V and 5 bases from J, with 16 bases between. The data were obtained in a study of T cells after yellow fever vaccination. In TCRdb, the 5' RACE reads were re-called with MiXCR into one record per CDR3 protein. The sample yields about 300,000 distinct CDR3 sequences, around 4.1% seen once. The material was PBMCs, obtained 5 days after the yellow fever booster vaccination. V gene TRBV29-1 combines with J gene TRBJ1-2; TRBD1 might be the D (5 bases). This clonotype originated in a man younger than 30 who received the YFV17D yellow fever vaccine. Here the CDR3 reads CSVKAGGNYGYTF. The DNA for the CDR3 is TGCAGCGTGAAAGCGGGGGGGAATTATGGCTACACCTTC.